This TCR beta chain comes out of a study of CD8+CD57+ T cells in acquired aplastic anemia. Study background: Yields of DNA that came from sorted CD4+ and CD8+ cells averaged roughly 3.3 ug. The study, taken as a whole, reports: Roughly 31 CD8+ CDR3 sequences were shared between patients and controls. In CD8+ cells, Simpson's diversity showed no significant difference between patients and controls.

Germline CDR1 reads SQVTM; CDR2 reads ANQGSEA. The CDR3 extends over 13 amino acids. The germline V and J ends were trimmed by 4 bases and 3 bases, with 10 bases remaining between them. An expansion of CD8+CD57+ cells by flow cytometry had been shown in patients chosen for sequencing. Among the patients, none had received any therapy at the time of blood sampling. This clonotype has just a few counts. What it binds is unknown. Investigators profiled TCR beta VDJ and CDR3 from genomic DNA template. TCRdb analysed the reads with MiXCR anew, one entry per CDR3 protein. The profile shows 90,000 to 150,000 distinct CDR3 sequences, 45% to 60% of them singletons.

This clonotype was sampled from a human donor with aplastic anemia. Sample: sorted CD4+, CD8+, or CD8+CD57+ T cells (not recorded which) from PBMCs. The chain carries TRBV29-1 and TRBJ1-3; D remains unclear. The DNA of the CDR3 is TGCAGCGTTGCATACGGCAGTGGAAACACCATATATTTT. Translating it yields CSVAYGSGNTIYF.